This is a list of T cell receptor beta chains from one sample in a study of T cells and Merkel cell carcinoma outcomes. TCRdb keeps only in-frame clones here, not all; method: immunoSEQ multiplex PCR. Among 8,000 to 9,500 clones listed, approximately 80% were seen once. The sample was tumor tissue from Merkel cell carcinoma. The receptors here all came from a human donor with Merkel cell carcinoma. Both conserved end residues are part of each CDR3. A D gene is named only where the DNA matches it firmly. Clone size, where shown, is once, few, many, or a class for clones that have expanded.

CDR3 protein: CSVAERDTQYF; CDR3 DNA: TGCAGCGTTGCGGAACGAGATACGCAGTATTTT; clone size: NA; D gene: NA; V gene: TRBV29-1; J gene: TRBJ2-3
CDR3 protein: CASSPIRGDSYEQYF; CDR3 DNA: TGTGCCAGCAGTCCTATCCGAGGCGACTCCTACGAGCAGTACTTC; clone size: NA; D gene: NA; V gene: TRBV7-9; J gene: TRBJ2-7
CDR3 protein: CASSRQGTEKLFF; CDR3 DNA: TGTGCCAGTAGCCGACAGGGTACGGAAAAACTGTTTTTT; clone size: NA; D gene: TRBD1; V gene: TRBV19; J gene: TRBJ1-4
CDR3 protein: CASSSGGGLGQPQHF; CDR3 DNA: TGTGCCAGCAGCTCGGGCGGCGGCCTAGGACAGCCCCAGCATTTT; clone size: NA; D gene: NA; V gene: TRBV5-4; J gene: TRBJ1-5
CDR3 protein: CASSLSYGSTEAFF; CDR3 DNA: TGTGCCAGCAGTTTATCGTACGGAAGCACTGAAGCTTTCTTT; clone size: NA; D gene: NA; V gene: TRBV27; J gene: TRBJ1-1
CDR3 protein: CASSSDVGTENTEAFF; CDR3 DNA: TGCGCCAGCAGCTCTGACGTCGGGACAGAGAACACTGAAGCTTTCTTT; clone size: NA; D gene: TRBD1; V gene: TRBV5-1; J gene: TRBJ1-1
CDR3 protein: CASSPPGTGYNEQYF; CDR3 DNA: TGTGCCAGCAGCCCCCCTGGGACAGGGTACAACGAGCAGTACTTC; clone size: NA; D gene: TRBD1; V gene: TRBV5-5; J gene: TRBJ2-7
CDR3 protein: CASIAGPGNTEAFF; CDR3 DNA: TGTGCCAGCATCGCGGGGCCTGGGAACACTGAAGCTTTCTTT; clone size: few; D gene: NA; V gene: TRBV7-6; J gene: TRBJ1-1
CDR3 protein: CASRPSNSITDTQYF; CDR3 DNA: TGCGCCAGCAGACCGTCCAACTCTATCACAGATACGCAGTATTTT; clone size: NA; D gene: NA; V gene: TRBV5-1; J gene: TRBJ2-3
CDR3 protein: CASTALPVDTRTLHF; CDR3 DNA: TGTGCCAGCACCGCGTTGCCAGTGGACACTCGGACTCTCCACTTT; clone size: few; D gene: NA; V gene: TRBV28; J gene: TRBJ1-6
CDR3 protein: CASSPDGNTGELFF; CDR3 DNA: TGTGCCAGCAGCCCAGACGGGAACACCGGGGAGCTGTTTTTT; clone size: NA; D gene: NA; V gene: TRBV7-9; J gene: TRBJ2-2
CDR3 protein: CSGRGGRTAFF; CDR3 DNA: TGCAGTGGGAGGGGGGGGCGGACGGCTTTCTTT; clone size: NA; D gene: NA; V gene: TRBV29-1; J gene: TRBJ1-1
CDR3 protein: CASRGYVELFF; CDR3 DNA: TGTGCCAGCCGAGGATACGTGGAGCTGTTTTTT; clone size: NA; D gene: NA; V gene: TRBV7-2; J gene: TRBJ2-2
CDR3 protein: CASSSESGGPHEQFF; CDR3 DNA: TGTGCCAGCAGCTCAGAAAGCGGGGGGCCCCATGAGCAGTTCTTC; clone size: NA; D gene: TRBD2; V gene: TRBV7-9; J gene: TRBJ2-1
CDR3 protein: CSVDPRTNNEQFF; CDR3 DNA: TGCAGCGTTGATCCTAGGACTAACAATGAGCAGTTCTTC; clone size: NA; D gene: NA; V gene: TRBV29-1; J gene: TRBJ2-1
CDR3 protein: CASRWANTEAFF; CDR3 DNA: TGTGCCAGCCGATGGGCGAACACTGAAGCTTTCTTT; clone size: NA; D gene: NA; V gene: TRBV6-1; J gene: TRBJ1-1
CDR3 protein: CATSRDLGPQHF; CDR3 DNA: TGTGCCACCAGCAGAGATTTGGGGCCCCAGCATTTT; clone size: NA; D gene: NA; V gene: TRBV15; J gene: TRBJ1-5
CDR3 protein: CASSRFDRNSPLHF; CDR3 DNA: TGTGCCAGCAGTAGATTCGACCGTAATTCACCCCTCCACTTT; clone size: NA; D gene: NA; V gene: TRBV6-5; J gene: TRBJ1-6
CDR3 protein: CASSLGQGGYEQYF; CDR3 DNA: TGTGCCAGCAGCTTGGGACAGGGCGGCTACGAGCAGTACTTC; clone size: NA; D gene: TRBD1; V gene: TRBV5-4; J gene: TRBJ2-7
CDR3 protein: CASSFDRGAGNTIYF; CDR3 DNA: TGTGCCAGCAGCTTCGACAGGGGGGCAGGAAACACCATATATTTT; clone size: NA; D gene: TRBD1; V gene: TRBV7-9; J gene: TRBJ1-3
CDR3 protein: CVSRGGVNTEAFF; CDR3 DNA: TGCGTCAGCAGGGGAGGGGTGAACACTGAAGCTTTCTTT; clone size: NA; D gene: NA; V gene: TRBV5-1; J gene: TRBJ1-1
CDR3 protein: CASSYSPGNTEAFF; CDR3 DNA: TGTGCCAGCAGTTACTCGCCGGGGAACACTGAAGCTTTCTTT; clone size: NA; D gene: NA; V gene: TRBV6-6; J gene: TRBJ1-1
CDR3 protein: CSAGFSTVSYTF; CDR3 DNA: TGCAGCGCCGGATTCTCGACGGTGAGCTACACCTTC; clone size: NA; D gene: NA; V gene: TRBV29-1; J gene: TRBJ1-2
CDR3 protein: CASSLARTGKETQYF; CDR3 DNA: TGTGCCAGCAGCTTGGCCAGGACGGGCAAAGAGACCCAGTACTTC; clone size: NA; D gene: NA; V gene: TRBV5-6; J gene: TRBJ2-5
CDR3 protein: CASSPSGTGTIDTQYF; CDR3 DNA: TGTGCCAGCAGCCCTAGCGGGACGGGGACCATAGATACGCAGTATTTT; clone size: NA; D gene: TRBD2; V gene: TRBV9; J gene: TRBJ2-3
CDR3 protein: CATRLAGVETQYF; CDR3 DNA: TGTGCCACCAGACTAGCGGGGGTAGAGACCCAGTACTTC; clone size: NA; D gene: TRBD2; V gene: TRBV7-8; J gene: TRBJ2-5
CDR3 protein: CASSLESTSNSPLHF; CDR3 DNA: TGTGCCAGCAGCTTAGAAAGTACTTCCAATTCACCCCTCCACTTT; clone size: NA; D gene: NA; V gene: TRBV7-2; J gene: TRBJ1-6
CDR3 protein: CASSARQGADTQYF; CDR3 DNA: TGTGCCAGCAGCGCTAGACAGGGTGCAGATACGCAGTATTTT; clone size: once; D gene: TRBD1; V gene: TRBV11-3; J gene: TRBJ2-3
CDR3 protein: CASSSRQNTEAFF; CDR3 DNA: TGTGCCAGCAGTTCTCGGCAGAACACTGAAGCTTTCTTT; clone size: NA; D gene: NA; V gene: TRBV7-9; J gene: TRBJ1-1
CDR3 protein: CASSAGGYGYTF; CDR3 DNA: TGCGCCAGCAGCGCTGGGGGCTATGGCTACACCTTC; clone size: NA; D gene: NA; V gene: TRBV5-1; J gene: TRBJ1-2
CDR3 protein: CASRGQAYGGYTF; CDR3 DNA: TGTGCCAGCAGGGGACAGGCTTACGGGGGCTACACCTTC; clone size: NA; D gene: TRBD1; V gene: TRBV6-1; J gene: TRBJ1-2
CDR3 protein: CASSLSRGSGNTIYF; CDR3 DNA: TGTGCCAGCAGCTTAAGTCGGGGCTCTGGAAACACCATATATTTT; clone size: once; D gene: NA; V gene: TRBV11-2; J gene: TRBJ1-3
CDR3 protein: CASSLFGDYEQYF; CDR3 DNA: TGTGCCAGCAGCTTATTCGGGGACTACGAGCAGTACTTC; clone size: NA; D gene: NA; V gene: TRBV11-1; J gene: TRBJ2-7
CDR3 protein: CASSKGRSYEQYF; CDR3 DNA: TGTGCCAGTAGTAAGGGGAGGTCCTACGAGCAGTACTTC; clone size: few; D gene: NA; V gene: TRBV19; J gene: TRBJ2-7
CDR3 protein: CASSHLGADIEAFF; CDR3 DNA: TGTGCCAGCAGTCACCTGGGGGCGGATATTGAAGCTTTCTTT; clone size: NA; D gene: NA; V gene: TRBV6-5; J gene: TRBJ1-1
CDR3 protein: CASSLEVTGVNQPQHF; CDR3 DNA: TGTGCCAGCTCACTGGAAGTGACAGGGGTCAATCAGCCCCAGCATTTT; clone size: NA; D gene: TRBD1; V gene: TRBV18; J gene: TRBJ1-5
CDR3 protein: CASSSGRRREQFF; CDR3 DNA: TGTGCCAGCAGTTCCGGGCGGAGGCGGGAGCAGTTCTTC; clone size: NA; D gene: NA; V gene: TRBV6-5; J gene: TRBJ2-1
CDR3 protein: CASSFRTLKETQYF; CDR3 DNA: TGTGCCAGCAGCTTTAGGACTTTAAAAGAGACCCAGTACTTC; clone size: NA; D gene: NA; V gene: TRBV5-4; J gene: TRBJ2-5
CDR3 protein: CASSLRQSNEKLFF; CDR3 DNA: TGTGCCAGCAGCTTACGACAGTCTAATGAAAAACTGTTTTTT; clone size: NA; D gene: NA; V gene: TRBV5-4; J gene: TRBJ1-4
CDR3 protein: CASSPAGTNYPYEQYF; CDR3 DNA: TGTGCCAGCAGCCCAGCTGGGACGAACTACCCCTACGAGCAGTACTTC; clone size: NA; D gene: NA; V gene: TRBV7-2; J gene: TRBJ2-7
CDR3 protein: CASSGRLAGGNEQFF; CDR3 DNA: TGTGCCAGCAGCGGACGACTAGCGGGGGGTAATGAGCAGTTCTTC; clone size: once; D gene: TRBD2; V gene: TRBV11-2; J gene: TRBJ2-1
CDR3 protein: CASSLPSGTGVETQYF; CDR3 DNA: TGTGCCAGCAGCCTCCCCAGCGGGACAGGGGTGGAGACCCAGTACTTC; clone size: NA; D gene: TRBD1; V gene: TRBV5-6; J gene: TRBJ2-5
CDR3 protein: CASIRDPSGDEQYF; CDR3 DNA: TGTGCCAGCATTCGGGATCCCTCCGGCGACGAGCAGTACTTC; clone size: NA; D gene: NA; V gene: TRBV7-2; J gene: TRBJ2-7
CDR3 protein: CASSPPGSNEQFF; CDR3 DNA: TGTGCCAGCTCACCCCCAGGGAGCAATGAGCAGTTCTTC; clone size: NA; D gene: NA; V gene: TRBV18; J gene: TRBJ2-1
CDR3 protein: CASSLGTGGGNEQFF; CDR3 DNA: TGCGCCAGCAGCTTGGGCACGGGCGGTGGCAATGAGCAGTTCTTC; clone size: NA; D gene: NA; V gene: TRBV5-1; J gene: TRBJ2-1
CDR3 protein: CASSLKGGITDTQYF; CDR3 DNA: TGTGCCAGCAGCTTGAAAGGGGGGATCACAGATACGCAGTATTTT; clone size: NA; D gene: NA; V gene: TRBV5-8; J gene: TRBJ2-3
CDR3 protein: CASSSPQVNEKLFF; CDR3 DNA: TGTGCCAGCTCATCGCCGCAGGTTAATGAAAAACTGTTTTTT; clone size: NA; D gene: NA; V gene: TRBV18; J gene: TRBJ1-4
CDR3 protein: CSVIRWGVRQGEMNTEAFF; CDR3 DNA: TGCAGCGTTATACGGTGGGGGGTACGCCAGGGGGAGATGAACACTGAAGCTTTCTTT; clone size: NA; D gene: TRBD1; V gene: TRBV29-1; J gene: TRBJ1-1
CDR3 protein: CASSFSGGGQPQHF; CDR3 DNA: TGTGCCAGCAGTTTCTCGGGAGGGGGTCAGCCCCAGCATTTT; clone size: NA; D gene: NA; V gene: TRBV27; J gene: TRBJ1-5
CDR3 protein: CASSLMRNTEAFF; CDR3 DNA: TGTGCCAGCAGCTTAATGAGGAACACTGAAGCTTTCTTT; clone size: few; D gene: NA; V gene: TRBV7-2; J gene: TRBJ1-1
CDR3 protein: CASSLYYEQYF; CDR3 DNA: TGTGCCAGCAGTTTGTATTACGAGCAGTACTTC; clone size: NA; D gene: NA; V gene: TRBV28; J gene: TRBJ2-7
CDR3 protein: CASSRDGYYEQYF; CDR3 DNA: TGCGCCAGCAGCCGGGACGGCTACTACGAGCAGTACTTC; clone size: NA; D gene: NA; V gene: TRBV5-1; J gene: TRBJ2-7
CDR3 protein: CASSLSTASTDTQYF; CDR3 DNA: TGTGCCAGCAGTCTTTCGACAGCTAGCACAGATACGCAGTATTTT; clone size: NA; D gene: NA; V gene: TRBV25-1; J gene: TRBJ2-3
CDR3 protein: CASSRDTYSNQPQYF; CDR3 DNA: TGTGCCAGCAGCCGGGACACTTATAGCAATCAGCCCCAGTATTTT; clone size: NA; D gene: NA; V gene: TRBV6-1; J gene: TRBJ2-3
CDR3 protein: CASSPQGEEQYF; CDR3 DNA: TGTGCCAGCTCACCCCAGGGTGAAGAGCAGTACTTC; clone size: NA; D gene: NA; V gene: TRBV18; J gene: TRBJ2-7
CDR3 protein: CASSVRQLDTQYF; CDR3 DNA: TGTGCCAGCAGTGTTCGTCAGCTAGATACGCAGTATTTT; clone size: few; D gene: NA; V gene: TRBV6-1; J gene: TRBJ2-3
CDR3 protein: CASSVETSSYNEQFF; CDR3 DNA: TGTGCCAGCAGCGTAGAGACGAGCTCCTACAATGAGCAGTTCTTC; clone size: NA; D gene: NA; V gene: TRBV9; J gene: TRBJ2-1